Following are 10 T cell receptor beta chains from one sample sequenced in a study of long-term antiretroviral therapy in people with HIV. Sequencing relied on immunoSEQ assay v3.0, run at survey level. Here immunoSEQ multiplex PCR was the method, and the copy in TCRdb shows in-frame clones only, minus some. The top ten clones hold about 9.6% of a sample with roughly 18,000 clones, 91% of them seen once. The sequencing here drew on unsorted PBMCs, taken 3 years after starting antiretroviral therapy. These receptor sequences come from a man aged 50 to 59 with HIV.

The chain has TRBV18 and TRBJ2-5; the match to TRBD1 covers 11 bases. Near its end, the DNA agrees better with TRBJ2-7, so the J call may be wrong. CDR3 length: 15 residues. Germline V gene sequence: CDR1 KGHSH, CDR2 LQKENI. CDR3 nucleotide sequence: TGTGCCAGCTCCCGTGGACAGGGGGCAAACCACGAGCAGTACTTC. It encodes CASSRGQGANHEQYF.

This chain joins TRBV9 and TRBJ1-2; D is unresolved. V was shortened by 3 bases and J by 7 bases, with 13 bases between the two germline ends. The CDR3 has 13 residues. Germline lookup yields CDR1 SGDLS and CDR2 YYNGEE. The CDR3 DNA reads TGTGCCAGCAGCGCTCGATCGGTCGGTGGCTACACCTTC. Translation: CASSARSVGGYTF. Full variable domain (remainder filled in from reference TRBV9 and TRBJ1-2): DSGVTQTPKHLITATGQRVTLRCSPRSGDLSVYWYQQSLDQGLQFLIQYYNGEERAKGNILERFSAQQFPDLHSELNLSSLELGDSALYFCASSARSVGGYTFGSGTRLTVV.

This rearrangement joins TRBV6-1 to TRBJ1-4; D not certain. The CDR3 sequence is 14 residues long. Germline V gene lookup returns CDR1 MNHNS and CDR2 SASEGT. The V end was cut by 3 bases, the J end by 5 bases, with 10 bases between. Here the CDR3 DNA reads TGTGCCAGCAGTGATAACGGGAGGAATGAAAAACTGTTTTTT. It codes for CASSDNGRNEKLFF.

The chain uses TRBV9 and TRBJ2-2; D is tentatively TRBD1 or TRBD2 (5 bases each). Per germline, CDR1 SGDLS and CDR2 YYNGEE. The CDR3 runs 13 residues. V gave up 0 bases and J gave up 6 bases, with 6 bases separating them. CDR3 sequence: CASSVVGAGELFF. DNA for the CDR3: TGTGCCAGCAGCGTAGTGGGGGCCGGGGAGCTGTTTTTT.

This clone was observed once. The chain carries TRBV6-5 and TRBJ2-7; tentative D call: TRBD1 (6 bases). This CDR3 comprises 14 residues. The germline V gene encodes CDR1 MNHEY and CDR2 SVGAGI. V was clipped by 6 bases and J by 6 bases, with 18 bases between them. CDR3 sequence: CASSLSPGVGEQYF. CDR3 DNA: TGTGCCAGCAGCCTCTCCCCAGGGGTCGGCGAGCAGTACTTC.

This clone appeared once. The CDR3 region is CASSPLEGIQYF. CDR3 nucleotide sequence: TGTGCCAGCAGCCCGCTCGAGGGCATTCAGTACTTC. This chain connects TRBV6-5 to TRBJ2-4; possibly TRBD2 for D (5 bases). Trimming shortened V by 6 bases and J by 9 bases, and 12 bases separated the two germline ends. Germline-derived CDR1 and CDR2 are MNHEY and SVGAGI. CDR3 length equals 12 residues.

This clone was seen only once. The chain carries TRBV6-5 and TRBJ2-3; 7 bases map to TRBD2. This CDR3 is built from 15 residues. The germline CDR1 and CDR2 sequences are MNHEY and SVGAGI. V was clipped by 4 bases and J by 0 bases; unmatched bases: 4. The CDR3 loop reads CASSLLATSTDTQYF. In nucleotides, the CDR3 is TGTGCCAGCAGTTTACTAGCGACTAGCACAGATACGCAGTATTTT.

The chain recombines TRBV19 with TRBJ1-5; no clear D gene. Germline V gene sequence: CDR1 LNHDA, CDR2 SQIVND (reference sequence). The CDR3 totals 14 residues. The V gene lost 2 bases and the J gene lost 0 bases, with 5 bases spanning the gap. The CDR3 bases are TGTGCCAGTAGTATATTGGATAGCAATCAGCCCCAGCATTTT. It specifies CASSILDSNQPQHF.

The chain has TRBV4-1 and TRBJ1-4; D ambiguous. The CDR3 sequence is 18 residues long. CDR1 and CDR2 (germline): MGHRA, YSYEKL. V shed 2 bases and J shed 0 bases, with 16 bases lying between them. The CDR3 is CASSQPLSSGSTNEKLFF. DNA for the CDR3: TGCGCCAGCAGCCAACCCTTATCGAGCGGTTCAACTAATGAAAAACTGTTTTTT.

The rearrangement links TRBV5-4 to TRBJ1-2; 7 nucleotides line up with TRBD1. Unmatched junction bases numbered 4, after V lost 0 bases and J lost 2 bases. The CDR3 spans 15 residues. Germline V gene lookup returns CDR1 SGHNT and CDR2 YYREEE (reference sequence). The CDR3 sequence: CASSLGSTGNYGYTF. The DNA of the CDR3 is TGTGCCAGCAGCTTGGGCTCGACAGGGAACTATGGCTACACCTTC.